A selection of T cell receptor beta chains follows, all from one sample in a study of blood T cells in healthy people across ages. TCRdb analysed the 5' RACE reads with MiXCR anew, one entry per CDR3 protein. The table has almost 800,000 distinct CDR3 sequences, 55% to 75% seen once. The material sequenced was blood. The receptors were gathered from a man between 25 and 39 years old in good health. Both conserved end residues are trimmed from each CDR3. The order of the fields is V gene, CDR3 length, J gene, CDR3 protein.

>TRBV5-1|14|TRBJ2-7
ASSSPLAGERYEQY
>TRBV7-2|12|TRBJ1-6
ASSFRDSFRPLH
>TRBV20-1|13|TRBJ2-1
SASRADSSYNEQF
>TRBV29-1|10|-
SGRDSYNEQY
>TRBV20-1|13|TRBJ2-7
SATTGGSFRYEQY
>TRBV20-1|10|TRBJ2-5
SATYTAETQY
>TRBV20-1|12|TRBJ2-7
SARVQGGRYEQY
>TRBV7-2|11|TRBJ2-3
ASVTLVTDTQY
>TRBV24-1|11|TRBJ2-7
ATSEIAGSEQY
>TRBV28|13|TRBJ2-7
ASSLFRQGWHEQY
>TRBV12-3/TRBV12-4|11|TRBJ1-2
ASVQQSALGYN
>TRBV5-6|14|TRBJ1-5
ASSFSGQAWAQPQH
>TRBV20-1|12|TRBJ2-7
SARQTPWDYEQY
>TRBV2|14|TRBJ1-6
ASTGPPGQGFSPLH
>TRBV6-6|12|TRBJ2-1
ASSYLDRGNEQF
>TRBV12-3/TRBV12-4|14|TRBJ1-5
AGSFSWGASNQPQH
>TRBV20-1|14|TRBJ2-3
SARALGLTSTDTQY
>TRBV7-6|14|TRBJ2-1
ASSPTSGSNYNEQF
>TRBV7-2|13|TRBJ2-7
ASSFEGGGFNEQY
>TRBV6-5|13|TRBJ1-2
ASSYSSGFNYGYT
>TRBV27|13|TRBJ1-5
ASRTLGTGSQPQH
>TRBV6-2/TRBV6-3|11|TRBJ1-5
ASRGTGRRPQH
>TRBV28|9|TRBJ2-5
ASKQGETQY
>TRBV28|13|TRBJ2-5
ASIPRDRGQETQY
>TRBV20-1|15|TRBJ2-7
SARPLTGTLVPYEQY
>TRBV9|13|TRBJ2-1
ASRSTGTSGNEQF
>TRBV29-1|12|TRBJ2-3
SVEDQDSTDTQY
>TRBV27|17|TRBJ2-1
ASSPKGLALHSSPDEQF
>TRBV5-1|9|TRBJ2-2
ASGGSGELF
>TRBV4-3|15|TRBJ2-1
ASSQDSSGLPYNEQF
>TRBV2|13|TRBJ2-3
ASSRWDRATDTQY
>TRBV6-6|12|TRBJ1-1
ASSTSDGNTEAF
>TRBV29-1|11|TRBJ2-3
SVGAGVTDTQY
>TRBV12-3/TRBV12-4|10|TRBJ2-3
ASSFSLDTQY
>TRBV30|10|TRBJ1-2
AWTPTDYGYT
>TRBV4-2|11|TRBJ1-5
ASSQDLGQPQH
>TRBV20-1|9|TRBJ2-7
SARMRYEQY
>TRBV20-1|15|TRBJ2-6
SARDPRGGMGANVLT
>TRBV7-2|14|TRBJ2-1
ASSPGESGPYNEQF
>TRBV28|11|TRBJ2-7
ASQREAFYEQY
>TRBV7-2|13|TRBJ2-5
ASSESLVGTGTQY
>TRBV10-3|13|TRBJ2-5
AIGPGLAEGNEQY
>TRBV7-2|14|TRBJ2-7
ASSHRSLGETYEQY
>TRBV29-1|11|TRBJ2-7
SVMGVGSYEQY
>TRBV2|12|TRBJ1-6
ASRRGAEWTPLH
>TRBV20-1|12|TRBJ2-1
SARSGGRAGGLF
>TRBV20-1|14|TRBJ2-5
SASVEGGGNGETQY
>TRBV4-2|15|TRBJ2-7
ASSRELLAGGHHEQY
>TRBV7-2|13|TRBJ2-1
ASSPLGQTNNEQF
>TRBV7-2|14|TRBJ1-6
ASSSLISSYNSPLH
>TRBV24-1|14|TRBJ2-3
ATSDTGTSQENTQY
>TRBV20-1|10|TRBJ2-7
RCDRQGYEQY
>TRBV7-9|13|TRBJ2-7
ASSWDPGTRDEQY
>TRBV2|12|TRBJ2-2
ASRERDAAGELF
>TRBV3-1|11|TRBJ2-1
ASSQDAAGLRF